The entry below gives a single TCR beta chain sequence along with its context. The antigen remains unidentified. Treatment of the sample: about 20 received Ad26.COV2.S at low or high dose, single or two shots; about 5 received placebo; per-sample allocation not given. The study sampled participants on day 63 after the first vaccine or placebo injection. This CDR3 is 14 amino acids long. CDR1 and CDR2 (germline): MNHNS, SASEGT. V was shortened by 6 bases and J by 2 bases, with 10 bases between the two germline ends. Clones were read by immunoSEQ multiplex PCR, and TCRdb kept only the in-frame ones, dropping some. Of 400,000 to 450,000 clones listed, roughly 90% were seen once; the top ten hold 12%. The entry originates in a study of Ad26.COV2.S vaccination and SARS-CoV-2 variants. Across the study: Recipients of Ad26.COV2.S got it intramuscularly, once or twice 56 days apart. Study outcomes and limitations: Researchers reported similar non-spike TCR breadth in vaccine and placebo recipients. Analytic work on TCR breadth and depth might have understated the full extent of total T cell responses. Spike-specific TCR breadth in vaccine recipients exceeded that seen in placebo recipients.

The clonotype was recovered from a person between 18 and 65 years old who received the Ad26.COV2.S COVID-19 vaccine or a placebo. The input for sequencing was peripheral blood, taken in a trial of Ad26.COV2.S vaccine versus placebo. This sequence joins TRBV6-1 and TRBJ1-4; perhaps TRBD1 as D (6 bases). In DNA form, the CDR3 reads TGTGCCAGCAGCGGACAGAATACTAATGAAAAACTGTTTTTT. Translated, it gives CASSGQNTNEKLFF.